A selection of T cell receptor beta chains follows, all from one sample in a study of T and B cells in COVID-19 patients. TCRdb passed the multiplex PCR reads through MiXCR, listing each CDR3 protein once. The sample records 17,000 or so distinct CDR3 sequences, 35% to 40% being singletons. Sequenced material: blood. These receptors were taken from a human donor with active COVID-19. Both conserved end residues are part of each CDR3. A D gene is named only where the DNA matches it firmly. Where a row states a size, it is once, few, many or the class of an expanded clone; other rows omit it.

d_call	j_call	v_call	clone_size	cdr3_aa	cdr3_nt
TRBD2	TRBJ2-3	TRBV4-2	NA	CASGVTSGNTDTQYF	TGTGCCAGCGGGGTGACTAGCGGAAACACAGATACGCAGTATTTT
NA	TRBJ1-3	TRBV5-5	NA	CATSTTDGNTIYF	TGTGCCACCTCGACAACAGATGGAAACACCATATATTTT
NA	TRBJ2-7	TRBV6-1	NA	CASSDGTGSYEQYF	TGTGCCAGCAGTGACGGGACGGGCTCCTACGAGCAGTACTTC
TRBD2	TRBJ2-5	TRBV29-1	NA	CSVEGGFSGGETQYF	TGCAGCGTTGAAGGGGGATTTAGCGGGGGGGAGACCCAGTACTTC
TRBD2	TRBJ2-1	TRBV5-6	NA	CASGRAYNEQFF	TGTGCCAGCGGGAGGGCCTACAATGAGCAGTTCTTC
NA	TRBJ1-6	TRBV19	few	CASSITDAYNSPLHF	TGTGCCAGTAGTATAACAGACGCTTATAATTCACCCCTCCACTTT
NA	TRBJ1-2	TRBV6-5	NA	CASSEPTEGGYTF	TGTGCCAGCAGTGAACCAACAGAGGGGGGATACACCTTC
TRBD2	TRBJ2-1	TRBV20-1	NA	CSARPLAHNEQFF	TGCAGTGCTAGACCACTAGCGCACAATGAGCAGTTCTTC
NA	TRBJ2-1	TRBV7-6	few	CASGRGNEQFF	TGTGCCAGCGGCCGGGGCAATGAGCAGTTCTTC
TRBD1	TRBJ1-1	TRBV6-5	NA	CASSYSSGDRRNTEAFF	TGTGCCAGCAGTTACTCGTCTGGGGACAGGAGGAACACTGAAGCTTTCTTT
NA	TRBJ2-1	TRBV10-1	NA	CASSESSAGSYNEQFF	TGCGCCAGCAGTGAGTCCTCAGCGGGCTCCTACAATGAGCAGTTCTTC
NA	TRBJ1-2	TRBV13	NA	CASSGTGQGGYTF	TGTGCCAGCAGTGGCACAGGGCAGGGTGGCTACACCTTC
NA	TRBJ2-1	TRBV6-5	medium-sized	CASSYAAGPIYNEQFF	TGTGCCAGCAGTTACGCCGCGGGACCGATCTACAATGAGCAGTTCTTC
TRBD2	TRBJ2-2	TRBV18	NA	CASSPRGEDTGELFF	TGTGCCAGCTCACCGCGGGGGGAGGACACCGGGGAGCTGTTTTTT
TRBD1	TRBJ1-1	TRBV6-5	NA	CASSRGTGGFMNTEAFF	TGTGCCAGCAGTAGGGGGACAGGGGGCTTCATGAACACTGAAGCTTTCTTT
NA	TRBJ1-3	TRBV29-1	many	CSVKTGRGSGNTIYF	TGCAGCGTGAAGACAGGCCGAGGCTCTGGAAACACCATATATTTT
NA	TRBJ1-5	TRBV19	NA	CASSIQQGEKSQHF	TGTGCCAGTAGTATACAACAGGGCGAGAAGTCCCAGCATTTT
NA	TRBJ1-5	TRBV20-1	NA	CSARDVRHQPQHF	TGCAGTGCTAGAGATGTCAGACATCAGCCCCAGCATTTT
TRBD2	TRBJ2-3	TRBV6-5	NA	CASSYRLAGGYPMGGKQYF	TGTGCCAGCAGTTACAGGCTAGCGGGGGGATACCCAATGGGGGGAAAGCAGTATTTT
NA	TRBJ2-6	TRBV6-5	medium-sized	CASTHGANVLTF	TGTGCCAGCACTCATGGGGCCAACGTCCTGACTTTC
TRBD1	TRBJ1-1	TRBV6-5	NA	CASTLDRDTEAFF	TGTGCCAGCACCTTGGACAGGGACACTGAAGCTTTCTTT
TRBD1	TRBJ1-1	TRBV6-5	few	CASSRDRNAAEAFF	TGTGCCAGCAGTCGGGACAGGAACGCGGCTGAAGCTTTCTTT
NA	TRBJ1-6	TRBV6-4	NA	CASSPTLPNSPLHF	TGTGCCAGCAGTCCAACCCTACCTAATTCACCCCTCCACTTT
TRBD2	TRBJ2-2	TRBV6-2/TRBV6-3	few	CASSSHGGRRGELFF	TGTGCCAGCAGTTCCCACGGGGGGAGAAGAGGGGAGCTGTTTTTT
NA	TRBJ1-5	TRBV12-3/TRBV12-4	NA	CASSLTGVNQPQHF	TGTGCCAGCAGCCTGACGGGGGTCAATCAGCCCCAGCATTTT
NA	TRBJ2-5	TRBV4-1	NA	CASSQEWGTGTQYF	TGCGCCAGCAGCCAAGAGTGGGGGACGGGGACCCAGTACTTC
NA	TRBJ2-5	TRBV6-5	NA	CASSYSGGAETQYF	TGTGCCAGCAGTTACTCTGGGGGGGCGGAGACCCAGTACTTC
NA	TRBJ1-2	TRBV6-5	NA	CASSSKITMGGYTF	TGTGCCAGCAGTTCCAAAATAACTATGGGGGGCTACACCTTC
NA	TRBJ2-2	TRBV10-1	NA	CASSVEPYGGELFF	TGCGCCAGCAGTGTTGAGCCATACGGCGGGGAGCTGTTTTTT
TRBD1	TRBJ2-1	TRBV5-1	NA	CASSSTGSNNEQFF	TGCGCCAGCAGCTCGACAGGGTCCAACAATGAGCAGTTCTTC
NA	TRBJ1-2	TRBV6-1	few	CASRTSTGLNYGYTF	TGTGCCAGCAGGACTTCGACAGGCCTGAACTATGGCTACACCTTC
NA	TRBJ2-5	TRBV18	NA	CASTPGPGQETQYF	TGTGCCAGCACACCTGGACCGGGCCAAGAGACCCAGTACTTC
TRBD1	TRBJ1-2	TRBV12-3/TRBV12-4	few	CASSSSSTGQDHYGYTF	TGTGCCAGCAGCAGTTCCTCAACTGGACAGGACCACTATGGCTACACCTTC
TRBD1	TRBJ2-2	TRBV24-1	NA	CATSDLKQGNNTGELFF	TGTGCCACCAGTGATTTAAAACAGGGGAATAACACCGGGGAGCTGTTTTTT
NA	TRBJ1-5	TRBV19	NA	CASRTYSYQPQHF	TGTGCCAGCCGTACATATAGCTATCAGCCCCAGCATTTT
NA	TRBJ1-4	TRBV12-3/TRBV12-4	few	CASSFLGTNEKLFF	TGTGCCAGCAGTTTCTTGGGGACTAATGAAAAACTGTTTTTT
TRBD1	TRBJ2-2	TRBV6-4	NA	CASSDSITGGWTGELFF	TGTGCCAGCAGTGACTCGATTACAGGGGGATGGACCGGGGAGCTGTTTTTT
TRBD1	TRBJ2-7	TRBV7-9	NA	CASSGQGYEQYF	TGTGCCAGCAGCGGACAGGGCTACGAGCAGTACTTC
TRBD2	TRBJ2-1	TRBV6-1	few	CASRAGLGEQFF	TGTGCCAGCAGGGCTGGACTAGGTGAGCAGTTCTTC
NA	TRBJ1-1	TRBV12-3/TRBV12-4	NA	CASSIGYTEAFF	TGTGCCAGCAGTATTGGGTACACTGAAGCTTTCTTT
NA	TRBJ2-1	TRBV20-1	NA	CSASKPEHYNEQFF	TGCAGTGCTAGTAAGCCAGAACATTACAATGAGCAGTTCTTC
NA	TRBJ1-1	TRBV7-4	NA	CASSLAMGEGSEAFF	TGTGCCAGCAGCTTAGCGATGGGGGAAGGCTCTGAAGCTTTCTTT
NA	TRBJ2-7	TRBV5-4	NA	CASSWRTTPYEQYF	TGTGCCAGCAGCTGGAGGACTACCCCCTACGAGCAGTACTTC
NA	TRBJ2-1	TRBV21-1	once	CASSKATWRGCTYNEQFF	TGTGCCAGCAGCAAAGCAACGTGGCGGGGCTGTACCTACAATGAGCAGTTCTTC
NA	TRBJ1-4	TRBV19	medium-sized	CASSKLGDLTTNEKLFF	TGTGCCAGTAGTAAGTTGGGCGACTTAACAACTAATGAAAAACTGTTTTTT
TRBD2	TRBJ2-5	TRBV4-3	NA	CASSQDGTSEETQYF	TGCGCCAGCAGCCAAGATGGGACTAGCGAAGAGACCCAGTACTTC
NA	TRBJ2-5	TRBV15	NA	CATRSVSERPQYF	TGTGCCACCAGAAGTGTTTCGGAGAGACCCCAGTACTTC
NA	TRBJ1-3	TRBV12-3/TRBV12-4	NA	CAGGRGYSGNTIYF	TGTGCGGGGGGAAGGGGATACTCTGGAAACACCATATATTTT
NA	TRBJ2-1	TRBV7-2	once	CASSLLRYNEQFF	TGTGCCAGCAGCTTATTGAGATACAATGAGCAGTTCTTC
TRBD1	TRBJ1-2	TRBV27	few	CASSGVSGGLYGYTF	TGTGCCAGCAGCGGCGTGTCAGGGGGGCTTTATGGCTACACCTTC